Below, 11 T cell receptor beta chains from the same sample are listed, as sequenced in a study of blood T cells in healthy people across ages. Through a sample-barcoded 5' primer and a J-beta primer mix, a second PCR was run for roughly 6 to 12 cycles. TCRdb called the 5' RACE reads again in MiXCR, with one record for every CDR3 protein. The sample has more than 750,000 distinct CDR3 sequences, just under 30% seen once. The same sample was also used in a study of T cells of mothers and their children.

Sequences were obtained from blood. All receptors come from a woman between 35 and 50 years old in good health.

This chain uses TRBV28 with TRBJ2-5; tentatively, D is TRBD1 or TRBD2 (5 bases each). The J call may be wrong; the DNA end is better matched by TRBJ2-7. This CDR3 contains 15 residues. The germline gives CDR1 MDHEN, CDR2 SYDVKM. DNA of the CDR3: TGTGCCAGCGAACGAGCAGGGACGCCAGGCTACGAGCAGTACTTC. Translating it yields CASERAGTPGYEQYF.

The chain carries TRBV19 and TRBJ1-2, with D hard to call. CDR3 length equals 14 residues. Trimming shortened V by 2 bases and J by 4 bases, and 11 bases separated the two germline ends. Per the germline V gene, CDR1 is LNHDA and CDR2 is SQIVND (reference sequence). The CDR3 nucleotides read TGTGCCAGTAGTATAAATACGGCAGTCTATGGCTACACCTTC. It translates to CASSINTAVYGYTF.

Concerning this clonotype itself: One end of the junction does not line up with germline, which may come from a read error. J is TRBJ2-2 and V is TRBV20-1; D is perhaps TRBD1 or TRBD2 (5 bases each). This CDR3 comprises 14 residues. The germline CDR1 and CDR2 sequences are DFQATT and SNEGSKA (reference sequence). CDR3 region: CSARPSLGTGERFF. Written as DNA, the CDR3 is TGCAGTGCTAGACCCTCCTTGGGGACCGGGGAGCGGTTTTTT.

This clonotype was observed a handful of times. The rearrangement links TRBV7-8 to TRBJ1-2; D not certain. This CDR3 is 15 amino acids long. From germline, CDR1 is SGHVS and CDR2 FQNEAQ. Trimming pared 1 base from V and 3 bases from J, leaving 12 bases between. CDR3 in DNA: TGTGCCAGCAGCTTAGAGATGATGGCCGACTATGGCTACACCTTC. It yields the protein CASSLEMMADYGYTF.

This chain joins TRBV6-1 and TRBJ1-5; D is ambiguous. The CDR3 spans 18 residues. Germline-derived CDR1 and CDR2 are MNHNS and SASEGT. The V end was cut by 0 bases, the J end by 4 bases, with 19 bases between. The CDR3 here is CASSEAPTGASWNQPQHF. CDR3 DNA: TGTGCCAGCAGTGAAGCCCCAACGGGCGCCAGTTGGAATCAGCCCCAGCATTTT.

The CDR3 here is CASSVSRQNLLGSHSYNEQFF. The CDR3 nucleotides are TGCGCCAGCAGCGTTTCAAGACAGAACCTACTAGGTTCTCACTCCTACAATGAGCAGTTCTTC. This chain uses TRBV5-1 with TRBJ2-1; D is possibly TRBD1 or TRBD2 (5 bases each). The length of the CDR3 is 21 residues. The V gene's germline CDR1 is SGHRS and CDR2 YFSETQ. Trimming shortened V by 4 bases and J by 0 bases, and 29 bases separated the two germline ends.

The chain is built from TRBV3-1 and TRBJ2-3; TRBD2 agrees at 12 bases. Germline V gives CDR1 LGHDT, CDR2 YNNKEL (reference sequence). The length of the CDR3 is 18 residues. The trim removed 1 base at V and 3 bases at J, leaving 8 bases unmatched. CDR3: CASSQVGTSGLETDTQYF. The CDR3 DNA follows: TGTGCCAGCAGCCAAGTCGGGACTAGCGGGCTCGAGACAGATACGCAGTATTTT.

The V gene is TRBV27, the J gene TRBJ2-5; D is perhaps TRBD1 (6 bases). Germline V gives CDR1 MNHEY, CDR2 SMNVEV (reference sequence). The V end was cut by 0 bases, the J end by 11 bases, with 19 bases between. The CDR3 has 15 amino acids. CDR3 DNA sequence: TGTGCCAGCAGTTTATCGTTACAGGGCAATTTGGAGCAGTACTTC. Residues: CASSLSLQGNLEQYF.

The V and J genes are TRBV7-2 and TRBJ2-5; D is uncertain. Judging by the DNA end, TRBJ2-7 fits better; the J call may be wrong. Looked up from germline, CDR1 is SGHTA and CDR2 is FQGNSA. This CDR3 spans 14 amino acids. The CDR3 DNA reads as TGTGCCAGCAGTCCCAACCCCCAGTGGCGCGAGCAGTACTTC. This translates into CASSPNPQWREQYF.

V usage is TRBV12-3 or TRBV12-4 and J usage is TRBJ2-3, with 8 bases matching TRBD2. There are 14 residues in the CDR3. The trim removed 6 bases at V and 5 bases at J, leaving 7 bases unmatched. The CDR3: CASSQRSGEDTQYF. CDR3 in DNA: TGTGCCAGCAGCCAGCGTAGCGGGGAAGATACGCAGTATTTT.

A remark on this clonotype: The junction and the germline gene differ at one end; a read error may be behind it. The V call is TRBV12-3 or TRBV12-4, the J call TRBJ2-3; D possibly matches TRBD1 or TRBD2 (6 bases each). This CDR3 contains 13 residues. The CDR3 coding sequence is TGTGCCAGCGGTTTCGGGGGCGCAGATACGCAGTATTTT. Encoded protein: CASGFGGADTQYF.